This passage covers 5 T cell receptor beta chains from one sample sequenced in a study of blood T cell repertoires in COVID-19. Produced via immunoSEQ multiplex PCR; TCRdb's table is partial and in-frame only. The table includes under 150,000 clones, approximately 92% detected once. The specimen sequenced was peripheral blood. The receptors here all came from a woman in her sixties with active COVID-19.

The CDR3 spells CASSQTSGIVETQYF. The CDR3 DNA follows: TGCGCCAGCAGCCAAACTAGCGGTATAGTAGAGACCCAGTACTTC. The J gene is TRBJ2-5, the V gene TRBV5-1, with 8 bases identical to TRBD2. CDR1 SGHRS and CDR2 YFSETQ come from the germline V gene. J gave up 4 bases and V 4 bases, and 9 bases lay outside the gene matches. The CDR3 has 15 amino acids.

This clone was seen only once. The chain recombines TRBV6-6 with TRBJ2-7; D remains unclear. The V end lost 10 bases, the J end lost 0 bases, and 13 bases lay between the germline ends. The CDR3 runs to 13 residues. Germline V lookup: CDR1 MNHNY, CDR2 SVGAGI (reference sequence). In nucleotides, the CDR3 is TGTGCCACTCAGCAGACACACTCCTACGAGCAGTACTTC. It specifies CATQQTHSYEQYF.

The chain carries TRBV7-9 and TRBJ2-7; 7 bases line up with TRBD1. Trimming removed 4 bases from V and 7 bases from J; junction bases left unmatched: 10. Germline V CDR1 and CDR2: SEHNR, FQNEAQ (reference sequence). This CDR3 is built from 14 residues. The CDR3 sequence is CASSSGQILREQYF. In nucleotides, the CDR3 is TGTGCCAGCAGCTCGGGACAGATTCTTCGAGAGCAGTACTTC.

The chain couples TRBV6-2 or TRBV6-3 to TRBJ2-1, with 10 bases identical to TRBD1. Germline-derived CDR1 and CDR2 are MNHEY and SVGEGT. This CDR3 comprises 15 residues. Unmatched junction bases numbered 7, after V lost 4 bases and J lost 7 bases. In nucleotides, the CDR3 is TGTGCCAGCAGTTGGCGACAGGGGGCGAGGAATGAGCAGTTCTTC. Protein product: CASSWRQGARNEQFF.

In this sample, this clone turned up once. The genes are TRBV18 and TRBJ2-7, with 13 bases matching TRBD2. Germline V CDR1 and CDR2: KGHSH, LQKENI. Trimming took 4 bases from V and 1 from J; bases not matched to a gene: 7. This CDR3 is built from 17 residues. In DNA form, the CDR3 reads TGTGCCAGCTCACAAAACCCGACTAGCGGGAGGTCCTACGAGCAGTACTTC. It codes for CASSQNPTSGRSYEQYF.